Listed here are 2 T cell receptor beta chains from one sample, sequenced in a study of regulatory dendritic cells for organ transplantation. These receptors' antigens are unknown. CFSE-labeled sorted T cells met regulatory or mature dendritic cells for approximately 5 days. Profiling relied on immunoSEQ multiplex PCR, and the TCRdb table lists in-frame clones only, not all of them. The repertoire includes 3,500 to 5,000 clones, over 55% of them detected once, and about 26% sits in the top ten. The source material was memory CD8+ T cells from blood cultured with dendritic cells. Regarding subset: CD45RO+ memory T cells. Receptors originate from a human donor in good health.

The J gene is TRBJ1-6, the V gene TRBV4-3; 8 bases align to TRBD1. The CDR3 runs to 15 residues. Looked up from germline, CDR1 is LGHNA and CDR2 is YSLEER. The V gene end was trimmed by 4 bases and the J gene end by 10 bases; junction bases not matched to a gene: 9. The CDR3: CASSPYDRGDSPLHF. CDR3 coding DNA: TGCGCCAGCAGCCCGTATGACAGGGGAGACTCACCCCTCCACTTT.

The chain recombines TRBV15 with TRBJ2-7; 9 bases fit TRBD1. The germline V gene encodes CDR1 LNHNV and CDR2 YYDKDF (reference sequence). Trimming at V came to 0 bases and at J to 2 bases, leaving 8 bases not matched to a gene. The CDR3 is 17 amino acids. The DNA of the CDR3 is TGTGCCACCAGCAGAGACTCGGGACAGGGAAGCCCCTACGAGCAGTACTTC. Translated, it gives CATSRDSGQGSPYEQYF.